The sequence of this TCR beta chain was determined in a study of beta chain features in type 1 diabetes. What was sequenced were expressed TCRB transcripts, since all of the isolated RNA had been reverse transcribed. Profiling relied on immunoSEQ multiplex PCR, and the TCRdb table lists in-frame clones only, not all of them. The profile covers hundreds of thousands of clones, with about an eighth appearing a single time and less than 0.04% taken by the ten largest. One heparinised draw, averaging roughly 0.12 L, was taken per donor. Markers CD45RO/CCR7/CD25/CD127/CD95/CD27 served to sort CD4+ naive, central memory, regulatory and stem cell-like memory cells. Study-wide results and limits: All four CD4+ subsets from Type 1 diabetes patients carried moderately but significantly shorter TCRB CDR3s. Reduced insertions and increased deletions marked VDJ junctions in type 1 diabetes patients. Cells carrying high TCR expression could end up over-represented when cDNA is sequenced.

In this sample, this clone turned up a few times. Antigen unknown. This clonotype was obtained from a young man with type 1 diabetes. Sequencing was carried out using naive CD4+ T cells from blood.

CDR3 residues: CASSLGPTVLTF. The CDR3 nucleotides read TGTGCCAGCAGCTTAGGACCCACCGTCCTGACTTTC. The rearrangement uses TRBV11-2 and TRBJ2-6; unclear D gene. V lost 1 base and J lost 12, with 7 bases in between. This CDR3 comprises 12 residues. The germline V gene has CDR1 SGHAT and CDR2 FQNNGV.